What follows are 19 T cell receptor beta chains derived from one specimen sequenced in a study of T cell clonotyping in hematopoietic cell transplantation (dated by TCRdb to 2020 to 2023). Libraries were prepared through the immunoSEQ multiplex PCR assay. Drawn from immuneACCESS, this table holds only the in-frame rearrangements with V and J called that TCRdb kept. Clones are partly lost; checked studies trace under half to an unresolved V gene and leave the rest unexplained. This sample holds around 80,000 clones; 90% to 96% were observed only once. Under 2% of the sample rests with the top ten. In light of the paper, this sample's time point label describes: recipient sample about 28 days before transplant, after cytoreduction. This sample comprised peripheral blood mononuclear cells, obtained before stem cell transplant. Receptor source: a woman in her forties or fifties with acute myeloid leukemia. Some clones in this sample may be carry-over from other donors' samples.

This clone was found once. The V call is TRBV7-2, the J call TRBJ2-5; the D is unclear. The V and J ends lost 5 bases and 7 bases respectively, with 11 bases between them. The germline V gene encodes CDR1 SGHTA and CDR2 FQGNSA. CDR3 size: 12 residues. For the CDR3, the DNA is TGTGCCAGCAGCCCAACATTGAGGACCCAGTACTTC. Its protein product is CASSPTLRTQYF.

The rearrangement joins TRBV7-2 to TRBJ1-2; D call uncertain. Trimming stripped 3 bases from V and 1 base from J, with 6 bases between. The CDR3 runs to 13 residues. CDR1 SGHTA and CDR2 FQGNSA come from the germline V gene. The CDR3 loop is CASSLVNNYGYTF. The DNA for the CDR3 is TGTGCCAGCAGCTTGGTGAATAACTATGGCTACACCTTC.

The CDR3 reads CASSGQGQETQYF. The CDR3 nucleotides are TGTGCCAGCAGTGGGCAGGGCCAAGAGACCCAGTACTTC. J is TRBJ2-5 and V is TRBV7-3, with a weak D call TRBD1 (5 bases). The V gene lost 6 bases and the J gene lost 1 base, with 9 bases spanning the gap. Looked up from germline, CDR1 is SGHTA and CDR2 is FQGTGA. There are 13 residues in the CDR3. The variable domain in full, with the rest retrieved from reference TRBV7-3 and TRBJ2-5, is GAGVSQTPSNKVTEKGKYVELRCDPISGHTALYWYRQSLGQGPEFLIYFQGTGAADDSGLPNDRFFAVRPEGSVSTLKIQRTERGDSAVYLCASSGQGQETQYFGPGTRLLVL.

The V gene is TRBV5-1, the J gene TRBJ1-1; 8 bases are shared with TRBD1. CDR3 length equals 17 residues. Looked up from germline, CDR1 is SGHRS and CDR2 is YFSETQ. Trimming at V came to 4 bases and at J to 1 base, leaving 12 bases not matched to a gene. CDR3 DNA sequence: TGCGCCAGCAGCCCTAACCGCCCAGGGGGCAGGAACACTGAAGCTTTCTTT. It translates to CASSPNRPGGRNTEAFF.

This clone was observed once. The genes are TRBV29-1 and TRBJ2-7; D is possibly TRBD1 or TRBD2 (5 bases each). The CDR3 sequence is 13 residues long. Trimming removed 4 bases from V and 0 bases from J, with 10 bases in between. CDR1 and CDR2 (germline): SQVTM, ANQGSEA. In DNA, the CDR3 is TGCAGCGTTGTTGGGACGGACTCCTACGAGCAGTACTTC. This encodes CSVVGTDSYEQYF.

The rearrangement joins TRBV10-3 to TRBJ2-1; D might be TRBD2 (5 bases). Between the trimmed V and J ends, which lost 10 bases and 0 bases, there was a span of 10 bases. CDR3 length: 13 amino acids. The germline CDR1 and CDR2 sequences are ENHRY and SYGVKD. Here the CDR3 reads CATSTTSYNEQFF. DNA of the CDR3: TGTGCCACCTCGACTACCTCCTACAATGAGCAGTTCTTC.

The chain recombines TRBV11-2 with TRBJ1-2, with 9 nucleotides matching TRBD1. J lost 4 bases, V lost 4 bases, and 7 bases had no gene match. The V gene's germline CDR1 is SGHAT and CDR2 FQNNGV. The CDR3 contains 15 residues. CDR3 region: CASSWGTGPLYGYTF. CDR3 nucleotide sequence: TGTGCCAGCAGCTGGGGGACAGGGCCTCTCTATGGCTACACCTTC. Full variable domain (missing parts from reference TRBV11-2 and TRBJ1-2): EAGVAQSPRYKIIEKRQSVAFWCNPISGHATLYWYQQILGQGPKLLIQFQNNGVVDDSQLPKDRFSAERLKGVDSTLKIQPAKLEDSAVYLCASSWGTGPLYGYTFGSGTRLTVV.

CDR3 nucleotides: TGTGCCAGCAGCCAAAAGGACAGGGGTACCGGGGAGCTGTTTTTT. It encodes CASSQKDRGTGELFF. The chain uses TRBV6-4 and TRBJ2-2; TRBD1 matches 9 bases. The CDR3 sequence is 15 residues long. Trimming removed 6 bases from V and 5 bases from J; junction bases left unmatched: 7. Per the germline V gene, CDR1 is MRHNA and CDR2 is SNTAGT.

The V gene is TRBV5-1, the J gene TRBJ1-2, with TRBD1 as a possible D gene (6 bases). This CDR3 region has 12 residues. Trimming pared 5 bases from V and 8 bases from J, leaving 13 bases between. Germline V gene lookup returns CDR1 SGHRS and CDR2 YFSETQ. This CDR3 reads CASSQQGSGYTF. The CDR3 DNA is TGCGCCAGCAGTCAACAGGGTTCCGGCTACACCTTC.

The chain uses TRBV15 and TRBJ2-7; 13 bases are a match to TRBD2. The CDR3 covers 17 residues. Per germline, CDR1 LNHNV and CDR2 YYDKDF (reference sequence). Trimming took 2 bases from V and 3 from J; bases not matched to a gene: 7. The CDR3 loop reads CATSRTIGTSGNYEQYF. Written as DNA, the CDR3 is TGTGCCACCAGCAGAACCATCGGGACTAGCGGGAACTACGAGCAGTACTTC.

This clone was counted a single time. The gene calls are TRBV5-1 and TRBJ2-1; 14 nucleotides match TRBD2. CDR1 SGHRS and CDR2 YFSETQ come from the germline V gene. This CDR3 is 16 amino acids long. V shed 2 bases, J shed 10 bases, and the junction held 8 bases outside the gene matches. DNA of the CDR3: TGCGCCAGCAGCTTAGCGGGACTAGCGGGGGCGGAGGAGCAGTTCTTC. Translated: CASSLAGLAGAEEQFF.

The chain has TRBV5-4 and TRBJ1-4; D unresolved. The ends were cut back, 0 bases at V and 8 bases at J, with 11 bases in the middle. The length of the CDR3 is 14 residues. Germline assignment: CDR1 SGHNT and CDR2 YYREEE (reference sequence). CDR3 region: CASSLADRREKLFF. CDR3 sequence (DNA): TGTGCCAGCAGCTTGGCCGATCGTCGGGAAAAACTGTTTTTT.

The chain recombines TRBV6-4 with TRBJ1-1; maybe TRBD1 (5 bases). Germline V gene lookup returns CDR1 MRHNA and CDR2 SNTAGT. Trimming stripped 6 bases from V and 3 bases from J, with 11 bases between. The CDR3 has 13 residues. CDR3 sequence (DNA): TGTGCCAGCAGACTGGGACCGCACACTGAAGCTTTCTTT. Encoded protein: CASRLGPHTEAFF.

This clone was seen only a few times. The V gene is TRBV6-4, the J gene TRBJ1-2; 7 bases are a match to TRBD1. This CDR3 region has 14 residues. Germline-derived CDR1 and CDR2 are MRHNA and SNTAGT. V shed 5 bases, J shed 2 bases, and the junction held 5 bases outside the gene matches. CDR3 amino acids: CASSMMTGNYGYTF. In DNA, the CDR3 is TGTGCCAGCAGTATGATGACAGGGAACTATGGCTACACCTTC.

This clone turned up a few times. The chain couples TRBV28 to TRBJ2-7, with a weak D call TRBD2 (7 bases). Per germline, CDR1 MDHEN and CDR2 SYDVKM. V was cut by 5 bases and J by 3 bases, with 20 bases left in between. The CDR3 spans 16 residues. CDR3 loop: CASSPISQGGIYEQYF. Here the CDR3 DNA reads TGTGCCAGCAGTCCAATTTCACAGGGAGGGATCTACGAGCAGTACTTC. The full variable domain, rest sourced from reference TRBV28 and TRBJ2-7, is DVKVTQSSRYLVKRTGEKVFLECVQDMDHENMFWYRQDPGLGLRLIYFSYDVKMKEKGDIPEGYSVSREKKERFSLILESASTNQTSMYLCASSPISQGGIYEQYFGPGTRLTVT.

The chain combines TRBV30 with TRBJ1-1; TRBD1 matches at 8 bases. The CDR3 is 13 amino acids. The V gene's germline CDR1 is GTSNPN and CDR2 SVGIG (reference sequence). Trimming took 5 bases from V and 5 from J; bases not matched to a gene: 7. The CDR3 reads CAWVRTGRTEAFF. CDR3 coding DNA: TGTGCCTGGGTGAGGACAGGGAGGACTGAAGCTTTCTTT.

The J gene is TRBJ1-1, the V gene TRBV30; 8 bases are shared with TRBD1. Germline CDR1 GTSNPN, CDR2 SVGIG (reference sequence). Trimming took 2 bases from V and 4 from J; bases not matched to a gene: 6. The CDR3 has 14 amino acids. CDR3 in DNA: TGTGCCTGGAGTCCGGACAGGGTACGCACTGAAGCTTTCTTT. Amino acids: CAWSPDRVRTEAFF.

J is TRBJ1-2 and V is TRBV5-4; D is unresolved. Germline lookup yields CDR1 SGHNT and CDR2 YYREEE (reference sequence). The V end lost 0 bases, the J end lost 8 bases, and 8 bases lay between the germline ends. This CDR3 has 12 amino acids. CDR3 sequence reads: CASSLDGYGYTF. CDR3 in DNA: TGTGCCAGCAGCTTGGATGGGTACGGCTACACCTTC.

The rearrangement uses TRBV27 and TRBJ1-4; D is ambiguous. The CDR3 spans 15 residues. The germline V gene encodes CDR1 MNHEY and CDR2 SMNVEV (reference sequence). V lost 6 bases to trimming and J lost 7 bases, with 18 bases between them. This CDR3 reads CASSFTQHRGEKLFF. The DNA of the CDR3 is TGTGCCAGCAGCTTCACCCAGCATCGGGGTGAAAAACTGTTTTTT.